This TCR beta chain derives from a study of beta chain features in type 1 diabetes. Sequencing targeted expressed TCRB transcripts, as all isolated RNA had been reverse transcribed. The assay was immunoSEQ multiplex PCR, and TCRdb's table has in-frame clones only and misses some. In the table there are hundreds of thousands of clones, 14% to 15% of which are singletons. A word on this clone: Its antigen is unidentified.

General observations from the study: A pattern of fewer insertions and more deletions at VDJ junctions was seen in type 1 diabetes patients. TCRB CDR3 length was moderately but significantly reduced in all four CD4+ subsets of Type 1 diabetes patients. Any HLA-type effect on TCRB rearrangement remained unresolved here. cDNA sequencing could over-represent cells with high TCR expression.

From germline, CDR1 is SGHVS and CDR2 FNYEAQ. CDR3 length: 17 amino acids. Trimming cost V 4 bases and J 0 bases, with 13 bases left between them. Sorting gave populations that all exceeded 98% purity. V gene TRBV7-6 combines with J gene TRBJ2-6; D gene uncertain. The sequencing input was naive CD4+ T cells from blood. The sequence came from a man aged 18 to 29 with type 1 diabetes. The CDR3 nucleotides read TGTGCCAGCAGCTCCGACACTCCGAGCTCTGGGGCCAACGTCCTGACTTTC. Translated: CASSSDTPSSGANVLTF.